Given below is one T cell receptor (beta chain) in context. As yet, its antigen is unknown. The same CDR3 is also encoded by other DNA sequences in this sample. The whole isolated RNA underwent reverse transcription, so sequencing captured expressed TCRB transcripts. Roughly 3.6 million reads were obtained on average from naive, central memory and regulatory T cell samples. Here immunoSEQ multiplex PCR was the method, and the copy in TCRdb shows in-frame clones only, minus some. The sample contains 500,000 to 700,000 clones, 15% of which appear only once. The sample is drawn from a study of beta chain features in type 1 diabetes. General study results and limits: TCRB CDR3s were moderately but significantly shorter in Type 1 diabetes patients in all four CD4+ subsets. Over-representation of high TCR-expressing cells was a possible consequence of cDNA sequencing.

This sequence was found in a man between 18 and 29 years old in good health. The sequenced sample was naive CD4+ T cells from blood.

The CDR3 nucleotides are TGTGCCAGCAGTTTAGGGCGATATGGCTACACCTTC. Protein: CASSLGRYGYTF. The chain joins TRBV28 to TRBJ1-2; D is unresolved. The CDR3 totals 12 residues. Germline lookup yields CDR1 MDHEN and CDR2 SYDVKM. V shed 2 bases and J shed 5 bases, with 6 bases lying between them.